This TCR beta chain was captured by sequencing in a study of control samples from healthy donors and cancer patients. The data were produced by immunoSEQ multiplex PCR, yet TCRdb's version contains in-frame clones alone and is incomplete. The sample gives about 100,000 clones, about 91% of which show up once; less than 15% is in the top ten. Germline V gives CDR1 SGHTA, CDR2 FQGNSA. The CDR3 length is 12 residues. V was shortened by 6 bases and J by 8 bases, with 13 bases between the two germline ends. The sequence derives from a young man in good health. The rearrangement joins TRBV7-2 to TRBJ1-2; no firm D call. Sequencing input: blood. CDR3 region: CASSLTTWGYTF. CDR3 in DNA: TGTGCCAGCAGTTTAACGACTTGGGGCTACACCTTC.